A selection of T cell receptor beta chains follows, all from one sample in a study of cytomegalovirus exposure and HLA in healthy donors. Using immunoSEQ multiplex PCR, the repertoire was profiled, and TCRdb retains in-frame clones only, with some absent. The data contain some 120,000 clones, roughly two thirds of them singletons. The sequenced material came from PBMCs. Every receptor here comes from a woman aged 25 to 39 in good health and CMV-seronegative. Each CDR3 is given with its conserved first and last residue. Each record gives: D gene, CDR3 length, V gene, J gene, clone size, CDR3 DNA, CDR3 protein. A D gene is named only where the DNA matches it firmly. Clone size is not always given. Where it is, it says once, few, many or a class for expanded clones.

NA	17	TRBV30	TRBJ2-2	NA	TGTGCCTGGAGTGTAGAACGGACTCAGTTGAGGCCCGGGGAGCTGTTTTTT	CAWSVERTQLRPGELFF
NA	13	TRBV28	TRBJ1-1	NA	TGTGCCAGCAGTTTTCCTCCCTCGACTGAAGCTTTCTTT	CASSFPPSTEAFF
NA	16	TRBV19	TRBJ1-4	NA	TGTGCCAGTAGTATAAGTCCGGGACTATTTAATGAAAAACTGTTTTTT	CASSISPGLFNEKLFF
NA	15	TRBV6-5	TRBJ2-6	few	TGTGCCAGCAGCCAAGCGGGCACTGGGGCCAACGTCCTGACTTTC	CASSQAGTGANVLTF
NA	15	TRBV25-1	TRBJ2-5	NA	TGTGCCAGCAGTAAGGTGGGGGGAATCCAAGAGACCCAGTACTTC	CASSKVGGIQETQYF
TRBD2	14	TRBV5-1	TRBJ2-1	NA	TGCGCCAGCCGAAGACTAGCGGGAGAGCATGAGCAGTTCTTC	CASRRLAGEHEQFF
NA	14	TRBV5-8	TRBJ2-7	few	TGTGCCAGCTCCCGTGGGTCGGAGACCTACGAGCAGTACTTC	CASSRGSETYEQYF
TRBD1	15	TRBV6-5	TRBJ1-2	once	TGTGCCAGCAGTTTAACCTCGGACAGGGGCTATGGCTACACCTTC	CASSLTSDRGYGYTF
NA	15	TRBV5-1	TRBJ1-6	NA	TGCGCCAGCAGCTTGGAGGCAGGTTCGAATTCACCCCTCCACTTT	CASSLEAGSNSPLHF
TRBD2	18	TRBV4-1	TRBJ2-2	NA	TGCGCCAGCAGCCAAGGTAGTGCTAGCGGGAGGAACACCGGGGAGCTGTTTTTT	CASSQGSASGRNTGELFF
TRBD1	18	TRBV4-1	TRBJ1-6	NA	TGCGCCAGCAGCCAAGAACCACCCTCCAACAGGGGGTTTAGACCCCTCCACTTT	CASSQEPPSNRGFRPLHF
TRBD1	14	TRBV9	TRBJ1-6	NA	TGTGCCAGCAGCGTACAGGGGGCTAATTCACCCCTCCACTTT	CASSVQGANSPLHF
TRBD1	14	TRBV18	TRBJ1-1	few	TGTGCCAGCTCTACGGACAGGGGGCACTCTGAAGCTTTCTTT	CASSTDRGHSEAFF
TRBD1	14	TRBV7-9	TRBJ2-7	NA	TGTGCCAGCAGCAAGCAGGGGGACGGGTACGAGCAGTACTTC	CASSKQGDGYEQYF
TRBD1	15	TRBV25-1	TRBJ1-3	once	TGTGCCAGCAGCCAGACAGGGAGCTCTGGAAACACCATATATTTT	CASSQTGSSGNTIYF
NA	15	TRBV5-8	TRBJ2-3	NA	TGTGCCAGCAGCACGGCGGGACGCCGCACAGATACGCAGTATTTT	CASSTAGRRTDTQYF
TRBD2	15	TRBV29-1	TRBJ2-7	NA	TGCAGCGTTGAAAGGGTAATAGCGGGTACCTACGAGCAGTACTTC	CSVERVIAGTYEQYF
NA	17	TRBV7-6	TRBJ2-1	once	TGTGCCAGCAGCCCAGGGGAGACAGGCTACTCCTACAATGAGCAGTTCTTC	CASSPGETGYSYNEQFF
NA	16	TRBV7-9	TRBJ1-6	NA	TGTGCCAGCAGCTCAAAGCAGGGAATATATAATTCACCCCTCCACTTT	CASSSKQGIYNSPLHF
NA	12	TRBV5-6	TRBJ1-1	few	TGTGCCAGCAGCTTGGGTTCCTCTGAAGCTTTCTTT	CASSLGSSEAFF
NA	14	TRBV7-9	TRBJ1-4	NA	TGTGCCAGCAGCTTACGCGGGACTAATGAAAAACTGTTTTTT	CASSLRGTNEKLFF
NA	14	TRBV10-3	TRBJ2-2	NA	TGTGCCATCGCAGCGGCTACGAACACCGGGGAGCTGTTTTTT	CAIAAATNTGELFF
NA	15	TRBV4-3	TRBJ2-7	NA	TGCGCCAGCAGCCAAGACAGGGCCTCCTCCTACGAGCAGTACTTC	CASSQDRASSYEQYF
TRBD1	14	TRBV28	TRBJ1-6	NA	TGTGCCGGGGCCGGGACAGGGCGCAATTCACCCCTCCACTTT	CAGAGTGRNSPLHF
NA	14	TRBV5-8	TRBJ2-7	few	TGTGCCAGCATCCCCTCCAGTGGCTCCTACGAGCAGTACTTC	CASIPSSGSYEQYF
TRBD1	17	TRBV6-1	TRBJ1-2	NA	TGTGCCAGCAGTGAATTTTCAGTACAACAGGGGGCATCTGGCTACACCTTC	CASSEFSVQQGASGYTF